This T cell receptor (beta chain) derives from a study of beta chain features in type 1 diabetes. Study-wide results and limits: Naive, central memory and Treg TCRB repertoires appeared more alike in patients than in healthy donors. TCRB CDR3s from Type 1 diabetes patients were moderately but significantly shorter in all four CD4+ subsets.

This clone was counted a few times. Its antigen is currently unknown. Expressed TCRB transcripts were sequenced because the entire RNA isolate underwent reverse transcription. TCRdb's table, derived via immunoSEQ multiplex PCR, lists solely in-frame clones and lacks some. The table has 230,000 or so clones, 16% seen once; the top ten hold 0.085%. Germline V gene sequence: CDR1 MNHEY, CDR2 SMNVEV (reference sequence). The ends were cut back, 0 bases at V and 4 bases at J, with 6 bases in the middle. This CDR3 is built from 14 residues. Sequencing input: naive CD4+ T cells from blood. The receptor was isolated from a man in his thirties or forties with type 1 diabetes. The V call is TRBV27, the J call TRBJ2-2; D unresolved. CDR3 in amino acids: CASSLSQLTGELFF. The CDR3, as DNA: TGTGCCAGCAGTTTATCGCAGCTCACCGGGGAGCTGTTTTTT.